This T cell receptor beta chain emerged from a study of blood T cell repertoires in COVID-19. In the authors' methods: Scientists estimated how many nucleated cells there were by amplifying reference gene primers. Clones were read by immunoSEQ multiplex PCR, and TCRdb kept only the in-frame ones, dropping some. The DNA gave D and trimming, while V, J and clone size come from that table. In the table there are about 92,000 clones, roughly 80% of which are singletons. This CDR3 has 16 residues. V lost 4 bases to trimming and J lost 0 bases; unmatched junction nucleotides: 6. Germline lookup yields CDR1 SGDLS and CDR2 YYNGEE.

The chain couples TRBV9 to TRBJ1-3, with 8 bases matching TRBD1. This clonotype originated in a woman of 80 years or more with active or convalescent COVID-19. Material for sequencing was peripheral blood. The CDR3 loop is CASSPQTGDSGNTIYF. In DNA, the CDR3 is TGTGCCAGCAGCCCACAGACAGGGGACTCTGGAAACACCATATATTTT.